One and the same sample provided the 29 T cell receptor beta chains below, sequenced in a study of cytomegalovirus exposure and HLA in healthy donors. The PCR employed 60 Vbeta primers together with 13 Jbeta primers. TCRdb's table, derived via immunoSEQ multiplex PCR, lists solely in-frame clones and lacks some. This sample has 190,000 or so clones, with roughly four fifths found just once. Specimen: PBMCs. The source is a man between 45 and 60 years old in good health and CMV-seronegative.

This sequence joins TRBV7-2 and TRBJ2-7; D possibly corresponds to TRBD1 (6 bases). Germline CDR1 reads SGHTA; CDR2 reads FQGNSA. Deletions cut 5 bases from V and 1 base from J, with 15 bases between. The CDR3 is 15 residues long. CDR3 amino acids: CASSPGQPGSYEQYF. Here the CDR3 DNA reads TGTGCCAGCAGCCCCGGACAGCCCGGATCCTACGAGCAGTACTTC.

V and J are TRBV6-5 and TRBJ2-3; perhaps TRBD2 as D (6 bases). V was pared by 8 bases and J by 4 bases, with 13 bases between. This CDR3 is built from 13 residues. Germline values: CDR1 MNHEY, CDR2 SVGAGI. The CDR3 DNA sequence: TGTGCCAGCGGACCCCCTAGCGCAGATACGCAGTATTTT. Protein: CASGPPSADTQYF.

This chain links TRBV5-1 with TRBJ1-1; 8 nucleotides line up with TRBD1. After removal of 4 bases from V and 2 bases from J, the junction contained 13 bases not matched to a gene. Germline CDR1 and CDR2: SGHRS and YFSETQ. This CDR3 region has 17 residues. For the CDR3, the DNA is TGCGCCAGCAGCCCCCAACTCTACAGGGGGAGAAACACTGAAGCTTTCTTT. It is translated as CASSPQLYRGRNTEAFF.

The rearrangement links TRBV11-2 to TRBJ2-7; 7 bases map to TRBD2. V lost 6 bases to trimming and J lost 0 bases; unmatched junction nucleotides: 11. Germline values: CDR1 SGHAT, CDR2 FQNNGV. This CDR3 spans 16 amino acids. The CDR3: CASSPFMGRVSYEQYF. In nucleotides, the CDR3 is TGTGCCAGCAGTCCCTTCATGGGGAGGGTCTCCTACGAGCAGTACTTC.

This clone was observed a handful of times. The chain is built from TRBV6-6 and TRBJ1-2; D call uncertain. CDR3 length: 12 residues. V dropped 6 bases and J dropped 4 bases, with 9 bases sitting between them. Looked up from germline, CDR1 is MNHNY and CDR2 is SVGAGI (reference sequence). The chain's CDR3 is CASRTEIYGYTF. CDR3 DNA sequence: TGTGCCAGCAGAACGGAGATCTATGGCTACACCTTC.

V and J are TRBV5-1 and TRBJ1-4, with 7 positions matching TRBD1. Germline lookup yields CDR1 SGHRS and CDR2 YFSETQ. The CDR3 has 14 amino acids. Germline trimming cut 1 base from V and 8 bases from J; bases unmatched to any gene: 5. As DNA, the CDR3 is TGCGCCAGCAGCTTGACAGGGGATGAAGAAAAACTGTTTTTT. It codes for CASSLTGDEEKLFF.

J is TRBJ1-6 and V is TRBV6-5; 9 bases are a match to TRBD1. The length of the CDR3 is 14 residues. The junction had 8 bases not matched to a gene; V was cut back by 6 bases and J by 11 bases. Per germline, CDR1 MNHEY and CDR2 SVGAGI. The CDR3 DNA sequence: TGTGCCAGCAGGAATCGGGACAGGGTTACACCCCTCCACTTT. Protein: CASRNRDRVTPLHF.

The chain employs TRBV11-2 and TRBJ2-5; 9 positions agree with TRBD2. The CDR3 consists of 16 residues. The trim removed 0 bases at V and 5 bases at J, leaving 7 bases unmatched. The germline V gene encodes CDR1 SGHAT and CDR2 FQNNGV. CDR3 in DNA: TGTGCCAGCAGCTTAGATTCCCGCGGGAGGGCCGAGACCCAGTACTTC. It translates to CASSLDSRGRAETQYF.

This clone appeared a single time. J is TRBJ1-2 and V is TRBV2; 9 bases are shared with TRBD1. The CDR3 length is 13 residues. V gave up 8 bases and J gave up 6 bases; unmatched junction bases: 7. From germline, CDR1 is SNHLY and CDR2 FYNNEI. The CDR3 coding sequence is TGTGCCAGCCGGGGGACAGGGACGGATGGCTACACCTTC. Translated, it gives CASRGTGTDGYTF.

The chain combines TRBV10-3 with TRBJ2-7; D might be TRBD1 (6 bases). CDR1 is ENHRY and CDR2 is SYGVKD in the germline V gene. V was pared by 6 bases and J by 6 bases, with 12 bases between. The CDR3 consists of 12 residues. The CDR3 is CAISTQGREQYF. The DNA for the CDR3 is TGTGCCATCAGCACACAGGGACGCGAGCAGTACTTC.

This chain connects TRBV11-2 to TRBJ2-1; D might be TRBD1 (5 bases). The CDR3 loop spans 16 amino acids. V lost 0 bases, J lost 4 bases, and 13 bases lay in between. Germline-derived CDR1 and CDR2 are SGHAT and FQNNGV. CDR3 amino acids: CASSLDGNRRYNEQFF. Written as DNA, the CDR3 is TGTGCCAGCAGCTTAGATGGAAACAGGAGATACAATGAGCAGTTCTTC.

The chain carries TRBV7-9 and TRBJ2-3, with D possibly matching TRBD2 (6 bases). CDR3 length: 12 amino acids. Germline V gene sequence: CDR1 SEHNR, CDR2 FQNEAQ (reference sequence). The germline V and J ends were trimmed by 6 bases and 6 bases, with 10 bases remaining between them. The CDR3 nucleotides read TGTGCCAGCAGTCCTGGGGGGGATACGCAGTATTTT. It encodes CASSPGGDTQYF.

This clone turned up a few times. The rearrangement uses TRBV27 and TRBJ1-5; D is uncertain. This CDR3 spans 12 amino acids. Per the germline V gene, CDR1 is MNHEY and CDR2 is SMNVEV (reference sequence). V shed 7 bases and J shed 2 bases, with 6 bases lying between them. CDR3 in amino acids: CASTSGNQPQHF. CDR3 sequence (DNA): TGTGCCAGCACCTCGGGCAATCAGCCCCAGCATTTT.

This clone has a handful of counts. The V call is TRBV14, the J call TRBJ1-1; no reliable D call. Germline loops: CDR1 SGHDN, CDR2 FVKESK. The ends were cut back, 4 bases at V and 7 bases at J, with 22 bases in the middle. The CDR3 contains 16 residues. CDR3 sequence reads: CASSRSFAGLGGEAFF. The CDR3 coding sequence is TGTGCCAGCAGCCGTTCTTTCGCGGGCCTCGGTGGTGAAGCTTTCTTT.

The V call is TRBV7-2, the J call TRBJ2-5, with D possibly TRBD1 on 6 matching bases. Trimming shortened V by 1 base and J by 5 bases, and 17 bases separated the two germline ends. The germline gives CDR1 SGHTA, CDR2 FQGNSA. This CDR3 contains 16 residues. The CDR3 nucleotides are TGTGCCAGCAGCTTAGTAGGGGGTGGGCTAGGGGAGACCCAGTACTTC. It specifies CASSLVGGGLGETQYF.

This chain uses TRBV10-3 with TRBJ1-2; 10 bases align to TRBD1. V lost 6 bases to trimming and J lost 6 bases; unmatched junction nucleotides: 7. This CDR3 is built from 14 residues. Per germline, CDR1 ENHRY and CDR2 SYGVKD. This CDR3 reads CAIRGQGGVDGYTF. DNA of the CDR3: TGTGCCATCAGAGGACAGGGGGGGGTGGATGGCTACACCTTC.

V usage is TRBV7-8 and J usage is TRBJ2-7; TRBD2 matches 11 bases. The CDR3 loop spans 14 amino acids. From germline, CDR1 is SGHVS and CDR2 FQNEAQ. V was pared by 2 bases and J by 5 bases, with 2 bases of the junction left unmatched. The CDR3 sequence: CASSLTSGRNEQYF. The CDR3 DNA sequence: TGTGCCAGCAGCTTAACTAGCGGGAGAAACGAGCAGTACTTC.

The V gene is TRBV5-1, the J gene TRBJ2-1; 10 bases line up with TRBD1. Trimming at V came to 8 bases and at J to 7 bases, leaving 12 bases not matched to a gene. CDR3 length equals 15 residues. The germline V gene has CDR1 SGHRS and CDR2 YFSETQ. CDR3 in DNA: TGCGCCAGTCGCCTCTCCGGGACAGGGGAGAATGAGCAGTTCTTC. Translating gives CASRLSGTGENEQFF.

J is TRBJ2-1 and V is TRBV19, with 8 nucleotides matching TRBD2. The V gene end was trimmed by 4 bases and the J gene end by 0 bases; junction bases not matched to a gene: 8. Germline assignment: CDR1 LNHDA and CDR2 SQIVND (reference sequence). This CDR3 has 17 amino acids. In DNA form, the CDR3 reads TGTGCCAGTAGTACGGCACTAGCGGTCACCTCCTACAATGAGCAGTTCTTC. This gives the protein CASSTALAVTSYNEQFF.

On this clone: A read error may account for a junction end that differs from germline. The chain combines TRBV7-9 with TRBJ2-2; 7 bases match TRBD2. CDR1 and CDR2 from the germline V gene are SEHNR and FQNEAQ (reference sequence). The CDR3 has 13 amino acids. CDR3 coding DNA: TGTTCCAGCGGGGCAAGTAACACCGGGGAGCTGTTTTTT. Protein product: CSSGASNTGELFF.

This chain joins TRBV28 and TRBJ1-2; 7 nucleotides align to TRBD1. Per germline, CDR1 MDHEN and CDR2 SYDVKM. V gave up 2 bases and J gave up 3 bases; unmatched junction bases: 3. CDR3 size: 14 residues. The CDR3 DNA reads as TGTGCCAGCAGTTTACCGACAGGGTACTATGGCTACACCTTC. Translated: CASSLPTGYYGYTF.

This clone has a handful of counts. This chain joins TRBV6-4 and TRBJ2-1; TRBD2 matches at 11 bases. V trimming: 7 bases; J trimming: 6 bases; junction bases outside the gene matches: 5. The CDR3 is 14 amino acids. Germline V gene sequence: CDR1 MRHNA, CDR2 SNTAGT. The CDR3 DNA reads as TGTGCCAGCAAATCGCTAGCGGGAGGCAATGAGCAGTTCTTC. Its protein is CASKSLAGGNEQFF.

A few counts support this clone. The chain carries TRBV4-1 and TRBJ1-2; 7 nucleotides line up with TRBD1. The germline V gene encodes CDR1 MGHRA and CDR2 YSYEKL. The CDR3 is made up of 15 amino acids. V lost 3 bases and J lost 5; bases outside the gene matches: 9. The CDR3 is CASSHFDRVGYGYTF. CDR3 DNA: TGCGCCAGCAGCCACTTCGACAGGGTCGGATATGGCTACACCTTC.

Details on this clone: An end of the junction does not agree with germline; a read error may underlie this. The chain combines TRBV7-9 with TRBJ2-7; TRBD2 matches 7 bases. The CDR3 contains 15 residues. Germline V gene data show CDR1 as SEHNR and CDR2 as FQNEAQ (reference sequence). For the CDR3, the DNA is TGTTCCAGCAGCCCCTCGGGCGGGGGACGATACGAGCAGTACTTC. This sequence encodes CSSSPSGGGRYEQYF.

This rearrangement joins TRBV30 to TRBJ2-7; a weak D match, TRBD2 (7 bases). The germline V gene encodes CDR1 GTSNPN and CDR2 SVGIG (reference sequence). The length of the CDR3 is 15 residues. V shed 0 bases and J shed 2 bases, with 14 bases lying between them. The CDR3 DNA is TGTGCCTGGAGTGTAGGGGGGGCCCGGGCCTACGAGCAGTACTTC. The encoded protein is CAWSVGGARAYEQYF.

In regard to this clone: A junction end diverges from the germline sequence, so it may reflect a read error. The chain couples TRBV7-2 to TRBJ1-5; a possible D gene is TRBD1 (6 bases). Germline CDR1 and CDR2: SGHTA and FQGNSA. The CDR3 extends over 13 amino acids. The CDR3 here is CASSWERQAGMDF. CDR3 nucleotides: TGTGCCAGCAGCTGGGAGCGACAGGCCGGAATGGATTTT.

The rearrangement links TRBV7-6 to TRBJ2-3; unclear D gene. This CDR3 is 15 amino acids long. The germline gives CDR1 SGHVS, CDR2 FNYEAQ. Trimming took 4 bases from V and 0 from J, leaving 11 bases between them. The CDR3 spells CASSSVHISTDTQYF. The CDR3 nucleotides are TGTGCCAGCAGCTCGGTCCATATTAGCACAGATACGCAGTATTTT.

V is TRBV6-6 and J is TRBJ1-5, with 8 bases matching TRBD1. V lost 7 bases, J lost 3 bases, and 5 bases stayed unmatched. Per the germline V gene, CDR1 is MNHNY and CDR2 is SVGAGI (reference sequence). This CDR3 region has 14 residues. Here the CDR3 DNA reads TGTGCCAGCAAAGGACAGGGTTTCAATCAGCCCCAGCATTTT. Translation: CASKGQGFNQPQHF.

CDR3 bases: TGTGCCAGCAGTTACTCGGGGACACAGAATCAGCCCCAGCATTTT. It specifies CASSYSGTQNQPQHF. This chain joins TRBV6-5 and TRBJ1-5; D is perhaps TRBD1 (6 bases). CDR1 is MNHEY and CDR2 is SVGAGI in the germline V gene. The CDR3 runs to 15 residues. Between the trimmed V and J ends, which lost 0 bases and 4 bases, there was a span of 10 bases.